This TCR beta chain was observed in a study of glioma-infiltrating T cells. This clonotype has only one observation. Its matching antigen is unknown. For a library built for alpha chains, this beta chain is a stray read; little rests on its size. Amplification of TCR alpha and beta CDR3 regions from RNA used iRepertoire nested multiplex PCR. One-step reverse transcription and amplification started from approximately 100-400 ng of tissue mRNA or PBMC total RNA. TCRdb used MiXCR to reprocess the multiplex PCR reads, holding one entry per CDR3 protein. Among more than 1,000 distinct CDR3 sequences listed, about 32% were seen once. Whole-study findings and limits: Tissue and blood shared very few CDR3 sequences. Non-neoplastic patients had below-expected tissue-blood divergence, while all gliomas exceeded expectation.

CDR3 length equals 14 residues. Deletions cut 3 bases from V and 11 bases from J, with 18 bases between. Germline V gene lookup returns CDR1 KGHDR and CDR2 SFDVKD. Sequenced input: glioma tissue, nonneoplastic brain tissue, or PBMCs (not recorded which). This clonotype originated in a human donor with low-grade glioma or glioblastoma, undergoing nonglioma brain surgery, or in good health (not recorded which). The chain links TRBV24-1 to TRBJ1-1; TRBD1 might be the D (5 bases). CDR3 bases: TGTGCCACCAGTGATCCCTCCTCCGGGGCAGGGGCTTTCTTT. Amino acids: CATSDPSSGAGAFF.